Presented here are 29 T cell receptor beta chains from one specimen sequenced in a study of regulatory T cells in long-lasting Graves disease (dated by TCRdb to 2020 to 2023). To prepare the library, multiplex PCR was applied. TCRdb lists the instrument as Illumina HiSeq 4000. iRepertoire HTBI primers and Arm-PCR amplification of CDR3 regions were used to construct TCR beta libraries. TCRdb applied fastp at Q25 and MiXCR to the public reads, then kept only in-frame beta chains. Here each entry gathers all rows of one CDR3 protein and keeps the most common genes and DNA. The sample table lists 350,000 to 450,000 distinct CDR3 sequences, approximately 10% of them with a count of one. The ten largest clones capture around 18% of the sample. Taken with the paper, the label for time point translates to: newly diagnosed GD, antithyroid drugs for less than 3 months. For both TCR sequencing and RNA sequencing, RNA was extracted from PBMCs using TRIzol.

Separately, the same data were catalogued under a study of T cells in Graves' hyperthyroidism and ophthalmopathy.

The material sequenced was peripheral blood mononuclear cells (PBMCs), taken at new diagnosis, from a patient treated with antithyroid drugs. Source of these receptors: a woman younger than 30 with Graves disease. Donor details come from another sample of the same person, matched by shared clones.

This rearrangement joins TRBV19 to TRBJ1-5; 7 bases agree with TRBD1. The CDR3 is made up of 15 amino acids. CDR1 LNHDA and CDR2 SQIVND come from the germline V gene (reference sequence). V gave up 6 bases and J gave up 4 bases; unmatched junction bases: 9. DNA for the CDR3: TGTGCCAGTAGCCAACCAGGGGGTTTTAATCAGCCCCAGCATTTT. It encodes CASSQPGGFNQPQHF.

In its sample, this clonotype was seen many times. J is TRBJ1-1 and V is TRBV20-1; D gene unclear. With 1 base removed from V and 5 bases from J, the gap between germline ends came to 11 bases. The CDR3 runs 13 residues. The germline V gene has CDR1 DFQATT and CDR2 SNEGSKA (reference sequence). CDR3 loop: CSARGTERTEAFF. The CDR3 DNA reads TGCAGTGCTAGAGGGACGGAGAGGACTGAAGCTTTCTTT.

The chain is built from TRBV5-4 and TRBJ1-1; D possibly corresponds to TRBD1 (5 bases). Germline assignment: CDR1 SGHNT and CDR2 YYREEE (reference sequence). The CDR3 has 14 amino acids. V was cut by 2 bases and J by 1 base, with 9 bases left in between. The CDR3 region is CASSFPTANTEAFF. CDR3 DNA sequence: TGTGCCAGCAGCTTTCCGACAGCGAACACTGAAGCTTTCTTT.

There are many counts of this clonotype. The CDR3 loop is CATSRGRDNYEQYF. The CDR3 region has the DNA TGTGCCACCAGCAGGGGAAGGGACAACTACGAGCAGTACTTC. J is TRBJ2-7 and V is TRBV15; the D gene is possibly TRBD1 (6 bases). V was shortened by 3 bases and J by 3 bases, with 12 bases between the two germline ends. This CDR3 spans 14 amino acids. CDR1 is LNHNV, CDR2 YYDKDF, per germline (reference sequence).

This clonotype has ten or more counts. The rearrangement joins TRBV9 to TRBJ2-1; TRBD2 agrees at 12 bases. The CDR3 sequence is 18 residues long. The V segment lost 0 bases and the J segment 7 bases; nucleotides outside the gene matches: 11. Germline V gene lookup returns CDR1 SGDLS and CDR2 YYNGEE. In DNA, the CDR3 is TGTGCCAGCAGCGTAGCGCTAGCGGGAGGGCCGAGTGATAATGAGCAGTTCTTC. Encoded protein: CASSVALAGGPSDNEQFF.

In its sample, this clonotype was seen many times. This chain uses TRBV2 with TRBJ2-1; a possible D gene is TRBD2 (6 bases). The germline gives CDR1 SNHLY, CDR2 FYNNEI. This CDR3 spans 17 amino acids. The V gene lost 3 bases and the J gene lost 4 bases, with 19 bases spanning the gap. Written as DNA, the CDR3 is TGTGCCAGCAGTGATGGGGTGGGACTGTTCTTATACAATGAGCAGTTCTTC. It specifies CASSDGVGLFLYNEQFF.

This clonotype was found a few times. The gene calls are TRBV5-1 and TRBJ2-3; D might be TRBD1 (5 bases). The CDR3 contains 16 residues. Germline V gives CDR1 SGHRS, CDR2 YFSETQ. Trimming took 0 bases from V and 4 from J, leaving 15 bases between them. The CDR3 sequence: CASSLEQQARADTQYF. The CDR3 nucleotides read TGCGCCAGCAGCTTGGAGCAACAGGCCAGGGCAGATACGCAGTATTTT. The entire variable domain, with the rest obtained from reference TRBV5-1 and TRBJ2-3, is as follows: KAGVTQTPRYLIKTRGQQVTLSCSPISGHRSVSWYQQTPGQGLQFLFEYFSETQRNKGNFPGRFSGRQFSNSRSEMNVSTLELGDSALYLCASSLEQQARADTQYFGPGTRLTVL.

Notes on this clonotype: A much larger clonotype is one base distant, so this may be a read error. V usage is TRBV7-3 and J usage is TRBJ2-4; D call uncertain. Deletions cut 5 bases from V and 1 base from J, with 15 bases between. This CDR3 spans 16 amino acids. Germline CDR1 is SGHTA and CDR2 is FQGTGA. CDR3 sequence (DNA): TGTGCCAGCAGCCCTAATGGCCCGCCCGCCAAAAACATTCAGTACTTC. It specifies CASSPNGPPAKNIQYF.

This clonotype has only one observation. The gene calls are TRBV6-1 and TRBJ2-1; TRBD2 might be the D (5 bases). CDR1 and CDR2 from the germline V gene are MNHNS and SASEGT. The CDR3 sequence is 12 residues long. The V gene lost 6 bases and the J gene lost 6 bases, with 9 bases spanning the gap. CDR3 region: CASSNSVNEQFF. The CDR3 nucleotides read TGTGCCAGCAGCAATAGCGTCAATGAGCAGTTCTTC.

This clonotype turned up a few times. The chain combines TRBV9 with TRBJ2-1, with D hard to call. Germline assignment: CDR1 SGDLS and CDR2 YYNGEE. The V end lost 0 bases, the J end lost 3 bases, and 4 bases lay between the germline ends. The CDR3 is 13 residues long. Here the CDR3 reads CASSVAGYNEQFF. In DNA form, the CDR3 reads TGTGCCAGCAGCGTAGCGGGCTACAATGAGCAGTTCTTC.

The chain joins TRBV11-2 to TRBJ2-6; D gene ambiguous. Trimming cost V 6 bases and J 4 bases, with 13 bases left between them. Germline V gene data show CDR1 as SGHAT and CDR2 as FQNNGV. The CDR3 covers 15 residues. This chain's CDR3 is CASSSGLGGANVLTF. CDR3 nucleotide sequence: TGTGCCAGCAGTTCGGGTCTTGGAGGGGCCAACGTCCTGACTTTC.

Points on this clonotype: Compared with germline, one end of the junction differs, possibly owing to a read error. The CDR3 DNA reads as TGTGCCAGCAGTCACTCCGGACAGGGTTATGGCTACACCTTC. The encoded protein is CASSHSGQGYGYTF. The chain uses TRBV6-2 or TRBV6-3 and TRBJ1-2, with TRBD1 matching 8 bases. CDR3 length equals 14 residues. Germline V CDR1 and CDR2: MNHEY, SVGEGT.

This clonotype was observed many times. This chain links TRBV12-3 or TRBV12-4 with TRBJ2-7; a weak D match, TRBD1 (6 bases). V lost 10 bases to trimming and J lost 0 bases, with 16 bases between them. This CDR3 has 14 amino acids. The CDR3 coding sequence is TGTGCCACCGGACCTACAGGGATCTCCTACGAGCAGTACTTC. It translates to CATGPTGISYEQYF.

A remark on this clonotype: With a much larger clone just one base away, this may be a read error. The chain links TRBV7-2 to TRBJ2-1; no reliable D call. Germline CDR1 and CDR2: SGHTA and FQGNSA. The ends were cut back, 2 bases at V and 9 bases at J, with 14 bases in the middle. The CDR3 is 14 residues long. The CDR3 spells CASSLYFPGLEQFF. CDR3 bases: TGTGCCAGCAGCTTATATTTCCCTGGTCTTGAGCAGTTCTTC.

This clonotype was counted ten times or more. The chain carries TRBV6-1 and TRBJ2-5; TRBD2 aligns across 7 bases. Germline CDR1 and CDR2: MNHNS and SASEGT. The V and J ends lost 10 bases and 3 bases, in that order; junction bases with no gene match: 8. This CDR3 region has 13 residues. The DNA for the CDR3 is TGTGCCATACGGACTAGTGGAGAAGAGACCCAGTACTTC. Amino acids: CAIRTSGEETQYF.

This clonotype was seen at least ten times. The chain couples TRBV29-1 to TRBJ1-2, with 8 bases identical to TRBD1. CDR1 SQVTM and CDR2 ANQGSEA come from the germline V gene. The CDR3 loop spans 12 amino acids. With 2 bases clipped from V and 4 bases from J, the junction kept 0 bases outside the gene matches. The CDR3 spells CSVETGGYGYTF. The CDR3 DNA sequence: TGCAGCGTTGAAACAGGGGGCTATGGCTACACCTTC.

The table lists this clonotype with many counts. The chain carries TRBV11-2 and TRBJ2-4; the match to TRBD2 covers 11 bases. CDR3 size: 16 residues. CDR1 SGHAT and CDR2 FQNNGV come from the germline V gene. V lost 4 bases, J lost 4 bases, and 6 bases stayed unmatched. The CDR3 sequence is CASSSLAGGVKNIQYF. CDR3 in DNA: TGTGCCAGCAGCTCGCTAGCGGGAGGCGTAAAAAACATTCAGTACTTC.

This clonotype has at least ten counts. The chain carries TRBV7-9 and TRBJ1-4, with 7 bases lining up with TRBD1. CDR1 is SEHNR and CDR2 is FQNEAQ in the germline V gene (reference sequence). This CDR3 is built from 15 residues. The V and J ends lost 7 bases and 5 bases, in that order; junction bases with no gene match: 10. CDR3 sequence reads: CASTTYRDRNEKLFF. In nucleotides, the CDR3 is TGTGCCAGCACAACCTATCGGGACAGAAATGAAAAACTGTTTTTT.

This clonotype was counted ten times or more. The chain couples TRBV7-3 to TRBJ2-5; D not resolved. Per the germline V gene, CDR1 is SGHTA and CDR2 is FQGTGA. CDR3 length equals 13 residues. Trimming left V 3 bases short and J 4 bases short, with 9 bases between. CDR3 sequence (DNA): TGTGCCAGCAGCTTTGGACCGGTAGAGACCCAGTACTTC. Residues: CASSFGPVETQYF. The full variable domain, rest sourced from reference TRBV7-3 and TRBJ2-5, is GAGVSQTPSNKVTEKGKYVELRCDPISGHTALYWYRQSLGQGPEFLIYFQGTGAADDSGLPNDRFFAVRPEGSVSTLKIQRTERGDSAVYLCASSFGPVETQYFGPGTRLLVL.

This clonotype was detected a few times. The V call is TRBV20-1, the J call TRBJ2-7; 9 bases fit TRBD1. V trimming: 3 bases; J trimming: 5 bases; junction bases outside the gene matches: 2. CDR3 length: 12 amino acids. The germline gives CDR1 DFQATT, CDR2 SNEGSKA (reference sequence). CDR3 nucleotide sequence: TGCAGTGCTAGGACAGGGGGGGACGAGCAGTACTTC. Translation: CSARTGGDEQYF.

The sample holds many counts of this clonotype. The chain couples TRBV11-3 to TRBJ1-1; 7 bases fit TRBD1. The trim removed 1 base at V and 8 bases at J, leaving 1 base unmatched. Per germline, CDR1 SGHNT and CDR2 YENEEA. The CDR3 spans 12 residues. The CDR3 loop reads CASSLGGQEAFF. CDR3 nucleotide sequence: TGTGCCAGCAGCTTAGGGGGACAGGAAGCTTTCTTT.

This clonotype appeared many times. This sequence joins TRBV6-1 and TRBJ1-6, with D perhaps matching TRBD1 (6 bases). The CDR3 runs 15 residues. V was shortened by 7 bases and J by 8 bases, with 18 bases between the two germline ends. Germline V CDR1 and CDR2: MNHNS, SASEGT. This CDR3 reads CASTETGIRHSPLHF. The DNA of the CDR3 is TGTGCCAGCACCGAGACAGGCATAAGGCATTCACCCCTCCACTTT.

This clonotype has ten or more counts. The genes are TRBV7-2 and TRBJ1-6, with D maybe TRBD1 (5 bases). The germline V and J ends were trimmed by 4 bases and 0 bases, with 10 bases remaining between them. The germline V gene has CDR1 SGHTA and CDR2 FQGNSA. The CDR3 loop spans 16 amino acids. The CDR3: CASSWDGSSYNSPLHF. The CDR3 nucleotides read TGTGCCAGCAGCTGGGACGGGAGCTCCTATAATTCACCCCTCCACTTT.

This clonotype was seen many times. The chain links TRBV28 to TRBJ2-3; 11 bases line up with TRBD2. V lost 6 bases and J lost 4; bases outside the gene matches: 15. Germline V gene data show CDR1 as MDHEN and CDR2 as SYDVKM. This CDR3 spans 18 amino acids. The CDR3 reads CASRTRLAGYFTADTQYF. CDR3 coding DNA: TGTGCCAGCAGGACCCGACTAGCGGGATATTTTACTGCAGATACGCAGTATTTT.

This clonotype was recorded a few times. The chain is built from TRBV5-4 and TRBJ2-1, with D unresolved. In germline, CDR1 is SGHNT, CDR2 YYREEE (reference sequence). Trimming took off 0 bases at V and 3 bases at J, with 7 bases between the two ends. CDR3 length equals 14 residues. The CDR3 sequence: CASSLVSVYNEQFF. In nucleotides, the CDR3 is TGTGCCAGCAGCTTGGTGAGCGTCTACAATGAGCAGTTCTTC.

The chain joins TRBV7-2 to TRBJ1-5; D is ambiguous. Germline CDR1 is SGHTA and CDR2 is FQGNSA. Trimming removed 2 bases from V and 0 bases from J, with 8 bases in between. CDR3 length equals 15 residues. CDR3 amino acids: CASSLLPGSNQPQHF. The CDR3, as DNA: TGTGCCAGCAGCTTACTACCAGGTAGCAATCAGCCCCAGCATTTT. Full variable domain (remainder filled in from reference TRBV7-2 and TRBJ1-5): GAGVSQSPSNKVTEKGKDVELRCDPISGHTALYWYRQSLGQGLEFLIYFQGNSAPDKSGLPSDRFSAERTGGSVSTLTIQRTQQEDSAVYLCASSLLPGSNQPQHFGDGTRLSIL.

J is TRBJ1-3 and V is TRBV7-2; D is undetermined. V lost 5 bases and J lost 4, with 18 bases in between. In germline, CDR1 is SGHTA, CDR2 FQGNSA. The CDR3 runs 16 residues. CDR3 bases: TGTGCCAGCAGCGCGGCACGGAGAAAATTGGGAAACACCATATATTTT. Residues: CASSAARRKLGNTIYF. The full variable domain, rest sourced from reference TRBV7-2 and TRBJ1-3, is GAGVSQSPSNKVTEKGKDVELRCDPISGHTALYWYRQSLGQGLEFLIYFQGNSAPDKSGLPSDRFSAERTGGSVSTLTIQRTQQEDSAVYLCASSAARRKLGNTIYFGEGSWLTVV.

The table lists this clonotype with many counts. The chain is built from TRBV5-5 and TRBJ2-2; no clear D. CDR1 is SGHKS and CDR2 is YYEKEE in the germline V gene (reference sequence). There are 15 residues in the CDR3. V lost 1 base and J 2 bases, leaving 9 bases between the germline ends. CDR3 loop: CASSLIPDNTGELFF. The CDR3 DNA follows: TGTGCCAGCAGCTTGATCCCTGATAACACCGGGGAGCTGTTTTTT.

Details on this clonotype: A junction end diverges from the germline sequence, so it may reflect a read error. The rearrangement links TRBV18 to TRBJ1-1, with TRBD1 matching over 8 bases. The CDR3 contains 13 residues. Germline values: CDR1 KGHSH, CDR2 LQKENI. CDR3: CASSPTGVAESFF. CDR3 in DNA: TGTGCCAGCTCACCGACAGGGGTTGCTGAATCTTTCTTT.